The rows below give T cell receptor beta chains drawn from one sample of a study of cytomegalovirus exposure and HLA in healthy donors. Sequenced by immunoSEQ multiplex PCR; TCRdb stores in-frame clones only, minus some. The sample records approximately 200,000 clones, 82% being singletons. Sequenced: PBMCs. These receptors were obtained from a woman in her forties or fifties in good health and CMV-seropositive. The conserved cysteine and the conserved F or W are not part of the CDR3 here.

v_gene: TRBV2
CDR3aa: ASSELAFSPEQY

v_gene: TRBV4-2
CDR3aa: ASSQVADSEQY

v_gene: TRBV6-6
CDR3aa: ASSYSGVGNTIY

v_gene: TRBV27
CDR3aa: ASTGIGAGANVLT

v_gene: TRBV19
CDR3aa: ASSNAPRRVYTGELF

v_gene: TRBV27
CDR3aa: ASSLRGTSGRYEQY

v_gene: TRBV6-1
CDR3aa: ASGFEGRNQPQH

v_gene: TRBV7-2
CDR3aa: ASSLERTGGKETQY

v_gene: TRBV6-5
CDR3aa: ASRTGESETQY

v_gene: TRBV28
CDR3aa: ASRGLASSYNEQF

v_gene: TRBV5-1
CDR3aa: ASSPGAGSTYEQY

v_gene: TRBV5-1
CDR3aa: ASSLSSPGTDTQY

v_gene: TRBV7-6
CDR3aa: ASILDRYYEQY

v_gene: TRBV19
CDR3aa: ASSIDREGTDQPQH

v_gene: TRBV30
CDR3aa: AWSAGTGGNEQY

v_gene: TRBV5-5
CDR3aa: ASRREQGNQGRKSYEQY

v_gene: TRBV2
CDR3aa: ASSDFIRGSALGNSPLH

v_gene: TRBV13
CDR3aa: ASSYGTPTPYGYT

v_gene: TRBV28
CDR3aa: ASSPGGASYQGEQY

v_gene: TRBV9
CDR3aa: ASSPGLAGDQY

v_gene: TRBV4-1
CDR3aa: ASSRLAGKETQY

v_gene: TRBV4-2
CDR3aa: ASSLREVAGTVFGELF

v_gene: TRBV2
CDR3aa: ASSLLAGADTQY

v_gene: TRBV4-3
CDR3aa: ASSQRLAGPYNEQF

v_gene: TRBV5-1
CDR3aa: ASSLQGGLTEAF

v_gene: TRBV6-6
CDR3aa: ASKQGGDYGYT

v_gene: TRBV7-6
CDR3aa: ASSQGLVSEQY

v_gene: TRBV5-1
CDR3aa: ASSLSGNTGELF

v_gene: TRBV11-2
CDR3aa: ASSFTENTEAF

v_gene: TRBV15
CDR3aa: ATSTKGGYNEQF

v_gene: TRBV7-2
CDR3aa: ASSLALNSPLH

v_gene: TRBV7-9
CDR3aa: SSSLTGDTEAF

v_gene: TRBV6-1
CDR3aa: ASSDRLVTGHGYT

v_gene: TRBV15
CDR3aa: ATSRVPGQGARETQY

v_gene: TRBV29-1
CDR3aa: SVVRTDYGYT

v_gene: TRBV7-2
CDR3aa: ASSLYRTYTGELF

v_gene: TRBV6-4
CDR3aa: ASIWQVIYGYT

v_gene: TRBV28
CDR3aa: ASRSPGTALLDHEQY

v_gene: TRBV5-1
CDR3aa: ASSAEMGRGGEQY

v_gene: TRBV28
CDR3aa: ASSLPTYGYT

v_gene: TRBV6-8
CDR3aa: ASSYSRGPKPTTSGANVLT

v_gene: TRBV19
CDR3aa: ASRWRGPEEKLF

v_gene: TRBV7-9
CDR3aa: SGTLLNYGYT

v_gene: TRBV5-6
CDR3aa: ASSLALPGTGRGIQY

v_gene: TRBV5-6
CDR3aa: ASSADLGAYEQY

v_gene: TRBV7-9
CDR3aa: ASSFWSVQETQY